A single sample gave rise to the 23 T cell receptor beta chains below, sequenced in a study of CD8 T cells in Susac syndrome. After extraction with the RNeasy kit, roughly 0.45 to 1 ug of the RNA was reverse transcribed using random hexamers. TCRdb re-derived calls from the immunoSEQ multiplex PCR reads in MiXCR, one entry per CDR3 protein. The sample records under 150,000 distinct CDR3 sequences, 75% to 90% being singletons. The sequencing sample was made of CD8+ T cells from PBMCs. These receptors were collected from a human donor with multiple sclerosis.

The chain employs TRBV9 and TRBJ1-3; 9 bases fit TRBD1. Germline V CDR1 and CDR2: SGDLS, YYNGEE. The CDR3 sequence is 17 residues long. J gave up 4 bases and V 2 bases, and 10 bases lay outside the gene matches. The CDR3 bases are TGTGCCAGCAGCGTTTTCCCCGGACAGGGGATGGGAAACACCATATATTTT. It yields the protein CASSVFPGQGMGNTIYF.

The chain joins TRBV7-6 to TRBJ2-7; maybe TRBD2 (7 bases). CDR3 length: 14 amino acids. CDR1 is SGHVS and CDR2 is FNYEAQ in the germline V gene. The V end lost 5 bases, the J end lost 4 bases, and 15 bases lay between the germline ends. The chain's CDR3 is CASSAGGAMYEQYF. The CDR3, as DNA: TGTGCCAGCAGCGCTGGGGGGGCGATGTACGAGCAGTACTTC.

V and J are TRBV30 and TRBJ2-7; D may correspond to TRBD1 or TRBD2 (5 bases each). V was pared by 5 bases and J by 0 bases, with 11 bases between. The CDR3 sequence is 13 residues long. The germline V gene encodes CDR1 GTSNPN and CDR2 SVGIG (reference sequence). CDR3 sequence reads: CAWWDGDSYEQYF. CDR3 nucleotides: TGTGCCTGGTGGGACGGGGACTCCTACGAGCAGTACTTC.

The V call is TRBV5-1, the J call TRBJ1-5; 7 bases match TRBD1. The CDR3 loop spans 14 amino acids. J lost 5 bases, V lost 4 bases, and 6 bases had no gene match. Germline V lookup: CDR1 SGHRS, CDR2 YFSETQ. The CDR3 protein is CASSPGGTYQPQHF. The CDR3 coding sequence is TGCGCCAGCAGCCCAGGGGGGACTTATCAGCCCCAGCATTTT.

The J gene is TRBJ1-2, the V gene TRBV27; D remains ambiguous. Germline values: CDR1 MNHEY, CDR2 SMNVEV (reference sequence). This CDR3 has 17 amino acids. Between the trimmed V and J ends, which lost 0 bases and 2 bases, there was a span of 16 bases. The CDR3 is CASSLSFWVGQNYGYTF. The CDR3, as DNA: TGTGCCAGCAGTTTATCATTTTGGGTTGGGCAGAACTATGGCTACACCTTC.

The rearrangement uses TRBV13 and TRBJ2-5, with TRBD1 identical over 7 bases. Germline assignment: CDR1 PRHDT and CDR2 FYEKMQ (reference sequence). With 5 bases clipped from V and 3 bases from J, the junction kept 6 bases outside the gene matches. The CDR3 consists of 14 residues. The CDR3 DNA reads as TGTGCCAGCAGCCCGGGACAGAGAGAAGAGACCCAGTACTTC. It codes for CASSPGQREETQYF.

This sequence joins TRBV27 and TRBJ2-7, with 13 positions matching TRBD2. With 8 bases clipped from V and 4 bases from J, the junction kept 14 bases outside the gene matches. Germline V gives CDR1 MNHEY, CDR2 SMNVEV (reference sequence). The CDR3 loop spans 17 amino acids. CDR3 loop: CASRVLAGGSPPYEQYF. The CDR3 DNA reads TGTGCCAGCCGGGTACTAGCGGGGGGGTCACCCCCTTACGAGCAGTACTTC.

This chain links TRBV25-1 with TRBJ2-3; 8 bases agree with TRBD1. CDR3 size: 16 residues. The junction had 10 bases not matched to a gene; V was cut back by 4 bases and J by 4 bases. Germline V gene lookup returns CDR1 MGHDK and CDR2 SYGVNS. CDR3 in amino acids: CASSAHRGFGADTQYF. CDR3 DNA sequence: TGTGCCAGCAGTGCACACAGGGGGTTTGGGGCAGATACGCAGTATTTT.

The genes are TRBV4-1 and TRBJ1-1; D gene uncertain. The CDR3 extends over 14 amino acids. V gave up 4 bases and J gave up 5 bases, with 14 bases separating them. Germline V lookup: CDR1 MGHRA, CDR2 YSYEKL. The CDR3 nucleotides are TGCGCCAGCAGCCGGCGGGGAAAAGAAACTGAAGCTTTCTTT. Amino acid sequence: CASSRRGKETEAFF.

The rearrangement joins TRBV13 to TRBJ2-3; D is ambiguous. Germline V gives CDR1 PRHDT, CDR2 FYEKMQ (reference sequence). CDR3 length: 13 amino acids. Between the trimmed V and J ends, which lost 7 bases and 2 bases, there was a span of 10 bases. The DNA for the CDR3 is TGTGCCAGCATGGGCGGTTTCACAGATACGCAGTATTTT. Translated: CASMGGFTDTQYF.

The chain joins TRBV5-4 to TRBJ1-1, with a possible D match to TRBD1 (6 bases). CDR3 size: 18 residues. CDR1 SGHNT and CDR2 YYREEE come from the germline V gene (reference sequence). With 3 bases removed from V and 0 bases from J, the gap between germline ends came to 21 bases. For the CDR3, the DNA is TGTGCCAGCAGCTCACCTCCCACGTTGACAGGAGTGAACACTGAAGCTTTCTTT. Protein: CASSSPPTLTGVNTEAFF.

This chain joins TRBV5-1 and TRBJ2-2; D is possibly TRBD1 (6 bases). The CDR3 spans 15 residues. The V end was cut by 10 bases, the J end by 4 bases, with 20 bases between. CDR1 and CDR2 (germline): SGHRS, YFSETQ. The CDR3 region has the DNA TGCGCCGTATCGATTCAGGGGCCCCCCACCGGGGAGCTGTTTTTT. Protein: CAVSIQGPPTGELFF. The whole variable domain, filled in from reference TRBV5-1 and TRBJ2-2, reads KAGVTQTPRYLIKTRGQQVTLSCSPISGHRSVSWYQQTPGQGLQFLFEYFSETQRNKGNFPGRFSGRQFSNSRSEMNVSTLELGDSALYLCAVSIQGPPTGELFFGEGSRLTVL.

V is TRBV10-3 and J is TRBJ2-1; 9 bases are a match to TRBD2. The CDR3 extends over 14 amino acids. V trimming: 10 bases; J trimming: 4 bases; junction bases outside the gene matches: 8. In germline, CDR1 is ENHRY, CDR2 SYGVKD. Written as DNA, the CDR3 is TGTGCCAGCAAGGGACTAGCCGTATACAATGAGCAGTTCTTC. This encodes CASKGLAVYNEQFF.

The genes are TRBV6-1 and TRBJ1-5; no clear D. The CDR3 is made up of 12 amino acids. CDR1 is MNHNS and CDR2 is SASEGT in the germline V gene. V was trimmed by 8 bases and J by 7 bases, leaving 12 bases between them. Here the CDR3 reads CASVHGVQPQHF. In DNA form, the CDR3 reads TGTGCCAGCGTCCACGGGGTACAGCCCCAGCATTTT.

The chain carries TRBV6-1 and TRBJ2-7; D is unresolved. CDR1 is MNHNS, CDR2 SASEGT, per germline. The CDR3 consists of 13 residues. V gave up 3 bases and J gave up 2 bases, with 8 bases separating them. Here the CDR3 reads CASSDFKTYEQYF. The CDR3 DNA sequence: TGTGCCAGCAGTGATTTCAAGACCTACGAGCAGTACTTC.

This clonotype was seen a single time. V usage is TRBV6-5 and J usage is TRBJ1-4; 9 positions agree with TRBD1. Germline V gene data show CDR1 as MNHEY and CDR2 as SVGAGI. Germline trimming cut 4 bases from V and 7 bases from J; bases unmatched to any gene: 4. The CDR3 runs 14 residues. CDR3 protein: CASSFGQGSEKLFF. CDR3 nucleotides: TGTGCCAGCAGTTTCGGACAGGGGAGTGAAAAACTGTTTTTT.

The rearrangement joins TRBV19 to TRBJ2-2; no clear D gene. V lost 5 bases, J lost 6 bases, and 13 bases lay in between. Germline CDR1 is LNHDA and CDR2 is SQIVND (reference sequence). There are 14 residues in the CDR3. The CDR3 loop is CASSLGHLPGELFF. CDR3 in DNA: TGTGCCAGTAGTTTGGGCCACCTCCCCGGGGAGCTGTTTTTT.

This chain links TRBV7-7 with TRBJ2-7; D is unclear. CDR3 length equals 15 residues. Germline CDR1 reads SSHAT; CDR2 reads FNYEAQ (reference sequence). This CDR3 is CASSLRHLLSDEQYV. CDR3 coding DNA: TGTGCTAGCAGCTTAAGACATCTCCTTTCCGACGAGCAGTACGTC.

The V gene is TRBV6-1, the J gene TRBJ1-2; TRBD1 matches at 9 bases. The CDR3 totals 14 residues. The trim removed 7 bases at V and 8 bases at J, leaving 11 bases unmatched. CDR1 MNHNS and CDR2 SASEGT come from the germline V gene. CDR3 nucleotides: TGTGCCAGCACTGCAGCGGGACAGGGCCGGGGCTACACCTTC. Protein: CASTAAGQGRGYTF.

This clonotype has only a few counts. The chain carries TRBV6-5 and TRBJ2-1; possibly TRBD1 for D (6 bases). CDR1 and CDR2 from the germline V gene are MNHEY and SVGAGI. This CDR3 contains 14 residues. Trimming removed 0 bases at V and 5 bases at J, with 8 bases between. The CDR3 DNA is TGTGCCAGCAGTTACTCTCCAGGGGACAATGAGCAGTTCTTC. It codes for CASSYSPGDNEQFF.

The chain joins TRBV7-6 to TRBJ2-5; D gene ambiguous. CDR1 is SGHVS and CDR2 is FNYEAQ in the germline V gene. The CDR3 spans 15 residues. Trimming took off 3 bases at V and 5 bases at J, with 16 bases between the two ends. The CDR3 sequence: CASSFAALRQETQYF. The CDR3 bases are TGTGCCAGCAGCTTCGCGGCCCTCAGGCAGGAGACCCAGTACTTC.

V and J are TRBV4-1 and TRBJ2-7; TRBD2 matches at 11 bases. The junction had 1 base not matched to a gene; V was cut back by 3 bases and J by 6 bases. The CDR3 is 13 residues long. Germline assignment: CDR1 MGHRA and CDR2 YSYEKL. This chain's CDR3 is CASSHGTSGEQYF. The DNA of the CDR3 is TGCGCCAGCAGCCATGGGACTAGCGGCGAGCAGTACTTC.

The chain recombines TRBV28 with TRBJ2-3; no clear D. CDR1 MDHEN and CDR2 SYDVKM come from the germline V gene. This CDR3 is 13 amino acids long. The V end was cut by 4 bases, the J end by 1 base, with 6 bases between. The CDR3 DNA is TGTGCCAGCAGTTCCGGACGCACAGATACGCAGTATTTT. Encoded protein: CASSSGRTDTQYF.